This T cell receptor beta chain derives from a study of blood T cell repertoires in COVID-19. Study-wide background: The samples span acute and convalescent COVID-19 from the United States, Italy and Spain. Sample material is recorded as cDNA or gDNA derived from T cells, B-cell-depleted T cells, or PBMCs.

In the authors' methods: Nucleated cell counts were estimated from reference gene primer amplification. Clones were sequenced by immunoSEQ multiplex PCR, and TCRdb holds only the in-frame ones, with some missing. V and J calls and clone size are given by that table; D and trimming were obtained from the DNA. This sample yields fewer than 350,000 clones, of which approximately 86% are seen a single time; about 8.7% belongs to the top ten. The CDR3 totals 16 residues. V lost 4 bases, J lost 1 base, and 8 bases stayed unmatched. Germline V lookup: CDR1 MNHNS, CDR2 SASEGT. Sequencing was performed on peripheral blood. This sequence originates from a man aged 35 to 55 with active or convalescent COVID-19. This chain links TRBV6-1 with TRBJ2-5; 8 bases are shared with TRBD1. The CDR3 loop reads CASSVRATGGQETQYF. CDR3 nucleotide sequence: TGTGCCAGCAGTGTTCGGGCTACAGGGGGCCAAGAGACCCAGTACTTC.